Presented here are 23 T cell receptor beta chains from one specimen sequenced in a study of T cells in Graves' hyperthyroidism and ophthalmopathy (dated 2019 in TCRdb). Library prep was done by multiplex PCR. Reads for this sample came from an Illumina HiSeq 2000. Amplification of TCR beta CDR3 regions was carried out from RNA transcripts. The first round of RT-PCR for the TCR CDR3 was performed with the HTBI primer set and the Qiagen OneStep RT-PCR kit. TCRdb reran the public reads through fastp at Q25 and MiXCR, keeping productive beta chains. Rows are combined by CDR3 protein, so each entry shows the most common genes and DNA. The sample contains approximately 300,000 distinct CDR3 sequences, about 17% of them found a single time. The ten biggest clones cover just over 55% of the sample. The sample taken for sequencing was blood. These TCRs come from a woman aged 55 to 70 with Graves' ophthalmopathy.

This clonotype was recorded at least ten times. The chain uses TRBV7-9 and TRBJ2-7; D call uncertain. Germline loops: CDR1 SEHNR, CDR2 FQNEAQ (reference sequence). V was shortened by 5 bases and J by 3 bases, with 17 bases between the two germline ends. This CDR3 is 15 amino acids long. The CDR3 nucleotides are TGTGCCAGCAGCCCGGGTGGAGTTCTTGGCTACGAGCAGTACTTC. This encodes CASSPGGVLGYEQYF.

This clonotype was observed many times. The chain employs TRBV2 and TRBJ1-1; D uncertain. Germline CDR1 is SNHLY and CDR2 is FYNNEI. The ends were cut back, 10 bases at V and 11 bases at J, with 11 bases in the middle. The CDR3 extends over 9 amino acids. CDR3 nucleotides: TGTGCCACCCCCGAGGGTGCTTTCTTT. This gives the protein CATPEGAFF.

In its sample, this clonotype was seen many times. The gene calls are TRBV20-1 and TRBJ1-1, with 7 bases matching TRBD1. V was clipped by 3 bases and J by 8 bases; unmatched bases: 12. Germline V lookup: CDR1 DFQATT, CDR2 SNEGSKA (reference sequence). The length of the CDR3 is 14 residues. The CDR3 nucleotides are TGCAGTGCTAGTGAGGGGGCCGGTCAGGAGGAAGCTTTCTTT. Amino acid sequence: CSASEGAGQEEAFF.

The genes are TRBV30 and TRBJ2-2, with 7 bases aligning to TRBD1. CDR3 length equals 13 residues. Germline CDR1 is GTSNPN and CDR2 is SVGIG (reference sequence). V lost 5 bases and J lost 4; bases outside the gene matches: 4. In DNA, the CDR3 is TGTGCCTGGGGGACAGTTTTCACCGGGGAGCTGTTTTTT. It codes for CAWGTVFTGELFF.

This clonotype has ten or more counts. The chain has TRBV20-1 and TRBJ2-2; D unresolved. Trimming cost V 5 bases and J 0 bases, with 7 bases left between them. The CDR3 runs to 13 residues. From germline, CDR1 is DFQATT and CDR2 SNEGSKA (reference sequence). The CDR3 DNA is TGCAGTGCTTGGCTAACGAACACCGGGGAGCTGTTTTTT. Translated, it gives CSAWLTNTGELFF.

The chain carries TRBV5-6 and TRBJ1-3; possible D gene TRBD1, 6 bases. V shed 4 bases and J shed 0 bases, with 14 bases lying between them. This CDR3 region has 16 residues. The V gene's germline CDR1 is SGHDT and CDR2 YYEEEE. The CDR3 loop is CASSVGQDSSGNTIYF. Here the CDR3 DNA reads TGTGCCAGCAGCGTGGGACAAGACAGCTCTGGAAACACCATATATTTT.

The chain joins TRBV4-2 to TRBJ1-2; TRBD1 might be the D (5 bases). The CDR3 is 16 amino acids. The V and J ends lost 0 bases and 3 bases respectively, with 14 bases between them. Germline CDR1 reads LGHNA; CDR2 reads YNFKEQ. The CDR3 spells CASSQDPGQRYYGYTF. CDR3 coding DNA: TGTGCCAGCAGCCAAGACCCGGGGCAACGGTACTATGGCTACACCTTC.

V usage is TRBV24-1 and J usage is TRBJ2-1, with D unclear. The germline CDR1 and CDR2 sequences are KGHDR and SFDVKD. The ends were cut back, 0 bases at V and 8 bases at J, with 4 bases in the middle. This CDR3 contains 12 residues. The CDR3 region is CATSDLLDEQFF. The CDR3 DNA follows: TGTGCCACCAGTGATTTGCTTGATGAGCAGTTCTTC.

CDR3 protein: CASSRLLDSGNTIYF. The CDR3 bases are TGTGCCAGTAGTAGGCTCCTCGACTCTGGAAACACCATATATTTT. This sequence joins TRBV19 and TRBJ1-3; D is unclear. The V and J ends lost 4 bases and 0 bases respectively, with 10 bases between them. Germline V gene data show CDR1 as LNHDA and CDR2 as SQIVND (reference sequence). The CDR3 has 15 amino acids.

This clonotype came up many times. The J gene is TRBJ1-4, the V gene TRBV27, with D unresolved. Per germline, CDR1 MNHEY and CDR2 SMNVEV (reference sequence). The V end was cut by 3 bases, the J end by 0 bases, with 5 bases between. CDR3 length equals 14 residues. In DNA form, the CDR3 reads TGTGCCAGCAGTTTTCAGGCAACTAATGAAAAACTGTTTTTT. Protein product: CASSFQATNEKLFF. The full variable domain, with the rest looked up from reference TRBV27 and TRBJ1-4, is EAQVTQNPRYLITVTGKKLTVTCSQNMNHEYMSWYRQDPGLGLRQIYYSMNVEVTDKGDVPEGYKVSRKEKRNFPLILESPSPNQTSLYFCASSFQATNEKLFFGSGTQLSVL.

This clonotype was picked up many times. The chain couples TRBV28 to TRBJ2-5, with D perhaps given as TRBD1 or TRBD2 (5 bases each). Germline CDR1 and CDR2: MDHEN and SYDVKM. CDR3 length: 13 amino acids. The V and J ends lost 3 bases and 3 bases respectively, with 8 bases between them. Here the CDR3 reads CASSFGAEETQYF. Written as DNA, the CDR3 is TGTGCCAGCAGTTTCGGGGCGGAAGAGACCCAGTACTTC.

This clonotype showed up many times. DNA for the CDR3: TGTGCCAGCAGGACATCCGGGTCCTTGATTGAGCAGTTCTTC. It encodes CASRTSGSLIEQFF. V usage is TRBV6-2 or TRBV6-3 and J usage is TRBJ2-1; D gene uncertain. CDR1 MNHEY and CDR2 SVGEGT come from the germline V gene. The length of the CDR3 is 14 residues. With 6 bases removed from V and 9 bases from J, the gap between germline ends came to 18 bases.

Only a few counts were recorded for this clonotype. This chain links TRBV7-9 with TRBJ2-7; D is ambiguous. The CDR3 runs 14 residues. V dropped 5 bases and J dropped 0 bases, with 11 bases sitting between them. Per germline, CDR1 SEHNR and CDR2 FQNEAQ (reference sequence). CDR3 in DNA: TGTGCCAGCAGCCAAGCGAGAAGCTCCTACGAGCAGTACTTC. Translating it yields CASSQARSSYEQYF.

This clonotype came up a few times. The chain uses TRBV5-5 and TRBJ2-1, with D unclear. The V and J ends lost 4 bases and 8 bases respectively, with 7 bases between them. CDR1 is SGHKS and CDR2 is YYEKEE in the germline V gene (reference sequence). The CDR3 contains 11 residues. In DNA, the CDR3 is TGTGCCAGCAGCCGAGGTGATGAGCAGTTCTTC. This gives the protein CASSRGDEQFF.

This sequence joins TRBV4-2 and TRBJ2-3; possibly TRBD2 for D (6 bases). Trimming removed 5 bases at V and 6 bases at J, with 21 bases between. This CDR3 has 16 amino acids. The germline CDR1 and CDR2 sequences are LGHNA and YNFKEQ. The CDR3 DNA follows: TGTGCCAGCAGCATAACGTCCGGGACTCCCAAGGATACGCAGTATTTT. It translates to CASSITSGTPKDTQYF.

This clonotype was counted only a few times. The rearrangement uses TRBV4-1 and TRBJ2-7; TRBD2 agrees at 8 bases. Looked up from germline, CDR1 is MGHRA and CDR2 is YSYEKL. V was pared by 7 bases and J by 1 base, with 9 bases of the junction left unmatched. The CDR3 is 15 amino acids. As DNA, the CDR3 is TGCGCCAGCAAGCATCCTCTAGCGGGTTCCTACGAGCAGTACTTC. Protein sequence: CASKHPLAGSYEQYF.

This clonotype was seen ten or more times. V usage is TRBV7-2 and J usage is TRBJ1-5; D uncertain. Germline lookup yields CDR1 SGHTA and CDR2 FQGNSA. The CDR3 extends over 15 amino acids. V was clipped by 3 bases and J by 3 bases, with 12 bases between them. The CDR3 protein is CASSFQRTINQPQHF. The CDR3 region has the DNA TGTGCCAGCAGCTTTCAGCGGACGATCAATCAGCCCCAGCATTTT.

This clonotype was counted many times. This chain links TRBV7-2 with TRBJ2-5; perhaps D is TRBD1 or TRBD2 (6 bases each). This CDR3 spans 16 amino acids. V gave up 5 bases and J gave up 5 bases, with 21 bases separating them. Germline CDR1 reads SGHTA; CDR2 reads FQGNSA. CDR3 nucleotide sequence: TGTGCCAGCAGCCCGAGGGGAGGCAGGGGTGTTGAGACCCAGTACTTC. The encoded protein is CASSPRGGRGVETQYF.

The V call is TRBV14, the J call TRBJ2-7, with a weak D call TRBD2 (6 bases). CDR1 is SGHDN and CDR2 is FVKESK in the germline V gene. Trimming took 4 bases from V and 2 from J, leaving 15 bases between them. The CDR3 is 15 residues long. This CDR3 reads CASSRLGLSPYEQYF. CDR3 in DNA: TGTGCCAGCAGCCGATTGGGACTCAGCCCCTACGAGCAGTACTTC. The variable domain in full, with the rest retrieved from reference TRBV14 and TRBJ2-7, is EAGVTQFPSHSVIEKGQTVTLRCDPISGHDNLYWYRRVMGKEIKFLLHFVKESKQDESGMPNNRFLAERTGGTYSTLKVQPAELEDSGVYFCASSRLGLSPYEQYFGPGTRLTVT.

This clonotype was observed a handful of times. The chain couples TRBV6-6 to TRBJ2-4; TRBD1 might be the D (5 bases). The germline V and J ends were trimmed by 0 bases and 9 bases, with 21 bases remaining between them. From germline, CDR1 is MNHNY and CDR2 SVGAGI (reference sequence). The CDR3 runs 17 residues. CDR3 sequence: CASSYSHAQVGLPIQYF. CDR3 nucleotide sequence: TGTGCCAGCAGTTACTCCCACGCACAGGTGGGGCTCCCCATTCAGTACTTC.

This chain joins TRBV10-3 and TRBJ2-2; no reliable D call. The CDR3 has 14 residues. The V and J ends lost 2 bases and 7 bases respectively, with 11 bases between them. In germline, CDR1 is ENHRY, CDR2 SYGVKD. This chain's CDR3 is CAISEVVRDGELFF. CDR3 sequence (DNA): TGTGCCATCAGTGAGGTGGTTAGAGACGGGGAGCTGTTTTTT.

This clonotype turned up a few times. This chain joins TRBV4-1 and TRBJ2-7; 10 bases fit TRBD1. This CDR3 is built from 16 residues. The J segment lost 4 bases and the V segment lost 1 base, leaving 7 bases of the junction unmatched. Germline V gene data show CDR1 as MGHRA and CDR2 as YSYEKL. CDR3 protein: CASSQGPGQGLYEQYF. Written as DNA, the CDR3 is TGCGCCAGCAGCCAAGGTCCGGGACAGGGGTTGTACGAGCAGTACTTC.

This clonotype was detected many times. The chain carries TRBV20-1 and TRBJ2-7; TRBD1 might be the D (5 bases). The CDR3 length is 15 residues. The V and J ends lost 3 bases and 0 bases respectively, with 15 bases between them. From germline, CDR1 is DFQATT and CDR2 SNEGSKA (reference sequence). CDR3 nucleotide sequence: TGCAGTGCTAGTGAACTCCAGGGAAGCTCCTACGAGCAGTACTTC. Protein: CSASELQGSSYEQYF.